Detailed here is one T cell receptor beta chain. The antigen remains undetermined. These data originate in a study of regulatory T cells in long-lasting Graves disease. This CDR3 comprises 12 residues. CDR1 is SGHTA, CDR2 FQGTGA, per germline. V was pared by 5 bases and J by 5 bases, with 9 bases between. HTBI primers from iRepertoire and Arm-PCR of CDR3 regions yielded the TCR beta libraries. Original data processing: Samples revealed approximately 60 TRBV and roughly 15 TRBJ segments. MiXCR was run by TCRdb on the multiplex PCR reads, yielding one entry per CDR3 protein. The V and J calls reflect TCRdb's pipeline rather than the authors' work. The top ten clones hold 16% of a sample with 350,000 to 450,000 distinct CDR3 sequences, just under 15% of them seen once. Study findings and constraints: Sample size was small, which may have lowered accuracy.

Time point given: newly diagnosed GD, antithyroid drugs for less than 3 months. PBMCs provided the RNA from which the TCR library was made. EDTA tubes received around 9.4 milliliters of collected peripheral blood. This sample was shared with a second study, whose subject was T cells in Graves' hyperthyroidism and ophthalmopathy. Turning to that study: A lack of ophthalmopathy progression within 18 months defined stable Graves' hyperthyroidism.

The chain employs TRBV7-3 and TRBJ2-5, with D hard to call. This receptor was taken from a woman aged 30 to 39 with Graves disease. The sample was peripheral blood mononuclear cells (PBMCs), taken at new diagnosis, from a patient treated with antithyroid drugs. In nucleotides, the CDR3 is TGTGCCAGCAGCCTAAACGGGGAGACCCAGTACTTC. Its protein is CASSLNGETQYF.